The 29 T cell receptor beta chains in this list originate from one sample, sequenced in a study of cytomegalovirus exposure and HLA in healthy donors. In the PCR, 60 Vbeta and 13 Jbeta primers were used. This table comes from immunoSEQ multiplex PCR, and its TCRdb copy is limited to in-frame clones, with some not included. The sample table sets out 150,000 or so clones. The sample comprised PBMCs. The origin of the receptors is a woman aged 50 to 65 in good health and CMV-seronegative.

The rearrangement links TRBV5-6 to TRBJ1-6, with D possibly matching TRBD1 (5 bases). Trimming removed 1 base from V and 7 bases from J, with 9 bases in between. Germline V gene data show CDR1 as SGHDT and CDR2 as YYEEEE. This CDR3 comprises 14 residues. The chain's CDR3 is CASSLLGGNSPLHF. In DNA, the CDR3 is TGTGCCAGCAGCTTGTTGGGGGGAAATTCACCCCTCCACTTT. The whole variable domain, remainder taken from reference TRBV5-6 and TRBJ1-6, is DAGVTQSPTHLIKTRGQQVTLRCSPKSGHDTVSWYQQALGQGPQFIFQYYEEEERQRGNFPDRFSGHQFPNYSSELNVNALLLGDSALYLCASSLLGGNSPLHFGNGTRLTVT.

This chain links TRBV5-7 with TRBJ2-3; unclear D gene. TRBV5-7 is an ORF for which the function is uncertain. The CDR3 consists of 14 residues. Trimming left V 4 bases short and J 2 bases short, with 11 bases between. The CDR3: CASSPTPYTDTQYF. CDR3 DNA: TGTGCCAGCAGCCCTACCCCTTACACAGATACGCAGTATTTT.

This chain uses TRBV11-1 with TRBJ1-1, with D uncertain. CDR1 and CDR2 (germline): SGHAT, FQDESV (reference sequence). Trimming took off 4 bases at V and 9 bases at J, with 12 bases between the two ends. This CDR3 spans 12 amino acids. This CDR3 is CASSYPYSKAFF. CDR3 nucleotides: TGTGCCAGCAGCTACCCTTACAGCAAAGCTTTCTTT.

The chain combines TRBV6-1 with TRBJ1-2, with D uncertain. Germline values: CDR1 MNHNS, CDR2 SASEGT. The CDR3 loop spans 15 amino acids. V lost 0 bases and J 4 bases, leaving 12 bases between the germline ends. In DNA, the CDR3 is TGTGCCAGCAGTGAAGCGCACACAGCCACCTATGGCTACACCTTC. Its translation is CASSEAHTATYGYTF.

This sequence joins TRBV11-2 and TRBJ1-2; maybe TRBD1 (6 bases). CDR3 length equals 13 residues. Trimming removed 4 bases at V and 7 bases at J, with 13 bases between. The germline V gene encodes CDR1 SGHAT and CDR2 FQNNGV. DNA for the CDR3: TGTGCCAGCAGCTGGAACAGGGTGGCTGGCTACACCTTC. It is translated as CASSWNRVAGYTF.

The J gene is TRBJ1-1, the V gene TRBV4-1, with 7 bases matching TRBD1. Germline V gives CDR1 MGHRA, CDR2 YSYEKL. This CDR3 contains 13 residues. V lost 6 bases, J lost 3 bases, and 4 bases stayed unmatched. In DNA, the CDR3 is TGCGCCAGCAGGCAAACAGGGGACACTGAAGCTTTCTTT. Protein product: CASRQTGDTEAFF.

The chain has TRBV19 and TRBJ1-3, with D possibly being TRBD1 (5 bases). In germline, CDR1 is LNHDA, CDR2 SQIVND (reference sequence). The V gene lost 6 bases and the J gene lost 0 bases, with 12 bases spanning the gap. This CDR3 has 15 amino acids. Here the CDR3 reads CASSSQVGSGNTIYF. The CDR3 DNA follows: TGTGCCAGTAGCTCACAGGTTGGCTCTGGAAACACCATATATTTT. Full variable domain (remainder filled in from reference TRBV19 and TRBJ1-3): DGGITQSPKYLFRKEGQNVTLSCEQNLNHDAMYWYRQDPGQGLRLIYYSQIVNDFQKGDIAEGYSVSREKKESFPLTVTSAQKNPTAFYLCASSSQVGSGNTIYFGEGSWLTVV.

The V and J genes are TRBV9 and TRBJ1-2; tentative D call: TRBD1 (6 bases). The germline V gene has CDR1 SGDLS and CDR2 YYNGEE. Trimming stripped 3 bases from V and 6 bases from J, with 15 bases between. CDR3 size: 14 residues. CDR3 loop: CASSGLGGQDGYTF. CDR3 DNA: TGTGCCAGCAGCGGCCTCGGGGGGCAGGATGGCTACACCTTC.

V is TRBV7-2 and J is TRBJ1-2; no clear D. The CDR3 loop spans 13 amino acids. In germline, CDR1 is SGHTA, CDR2 FQGNSA. Trimming pared 6 bases from V and 8 bases from J, leaving 16 bases between. The CDR3 bases are TGTGCCAGCAGTTCTACCCCGTCGTGGGGCTACACCTTC. Encoded protein: CASSSTPSWGYTF.

CDR3 in amino acids: CASSIDRGPKDTQYF. The CDR3 coding sequence is TGTGCCAGTAGTATAGATAGGGGCCCGAAAGATACGCAGTATTTT. The J gene is TRBJ2-3, the V gene TRBV19; D might be TRBD1 (5 bases). The CDR3 has 15 residues. Germline V gives CDR1 LNHDA, CDR2 SQIVND (reference sequence). V was trimmed by 0 bases and J by 5 bases, leaving 12 bases between them.

V usage is TRBV7-9 and J usage is TRBJ2-1, with a weak D call TRBD1 (5 bases). CDR3 size: 11 residues. CDR1 is SEHNR and CDR2 is FQNEAQ in the germline V gene (reference sequence). The ends were cut back, 1 base at V and 11 bases at J, with 6 bases in the middle. CDR3 nucleotides: TGTGCCAGCAGCTTAGGACAGAAGCAGTTCTTC. Its translation: CASSLGQKQFF.

The rearrangement links TRBV10-3 to TRBJ2-7; D may be TRBD1 (6 bases). V lost 6 bases, J lost 0 bases, and 27 bases lay in between. CDR1 is ENHRY, CDR2 SYGVKD, per germline. CDR3 length: 19 residues. CDR3 region: CAIREYGTPPHPISYEQYF. CDR3 in DNA: TGTGCCATCAGGGAATACGGGACACCACCACACCCGATCTCCTACGAGCAGTACTTC.

This rearrangement joins TRBV7-2 to TRBJ2-3; 11 bases map to TRBD2. Germline V gene sequence: CDR1 SGHTA, CDR2 FQGNSA. The CDR3 has 14 amino acids. V lost 6 bases, J lost 6 bases, and 5 bases stayed unmatched. The CDR3 DNA follows: TGTGCCAGCAGTCTAGCGGGGGGTGCCGATACGCAGTATTTT. This gives the protein CASSLAGGADTQYF.

V usage is TRBV27 and J usage is TRBJ2-1; TRBD2 agrees at 12 bases. Germline values: CDR1 MNHEY, CDR2 SMNVEV (reference sequence). This CDR3 spans 18 amino acids. The trim removed 3 bases at V and 8 bases at J, leaving 14 bases unmatched. Here the CDR3 DNA reads TGTGCCAGCAGTTTTGGGCTAGCGGGAGGGCCAGTGGTTGATGAGCAGTTCTTC. As protein: CASSFGLAGGPVVDEQFF.

The chain links TRBV6-5 to TRBJ1-4, with D perhaps TRBD1 (6 bases). The CDR3 extends over 14 amino acids. The germline V and J ends were trimmed by 6 bases and 6 bases, with 14 bases remaining between them. CDR1 is MNHEY and CDR2 is SVGAGI in the germline V gene. CDR3 amino acids: CASSLTGSHEKLFF. The CDR3 region has the DNA TGTGCCAGCAGCCTTACAGGGAGCCATGAAAAACTGTTTTTT.

This rearrangement joins TRBV30 to TRBJ1-1; D gene ambiguous. Per germline, CDR1 GTSNPN and CDR2 SVGIG (reference sequence). Trimming shortened V by 7 bases and J by 1 base, and 10 bases separated the two germline ends. This CDR3 region has 12 residues. DNA of the CDR3: TGTGCCTATGACCGGGGGAACACTGAAGCTTTCTTT. Translated, it gives CAYDRGNTEAFF.

The V call is TRBV5-1, the J call TRBJ2-1, with 9 nucleotides matching TRBD2. V lost 1 base and J lost 7; bases outside the gene matches: 6. Germline V gives CDR1 SGHRS, CDR2 YFSETQ. This CDR3 is built from 15 residues. The CDR3 DNA follows: TGCGCCAGCAGCTTGTTAGCGGGAGAGGTAAATGAGCAGTTCTTC. Translated: CASSLLAGEVNEQFF.

V gene TRBV4-2 combines with J gene TRBJ2-1; 13 positions match TRBD2. The length of the CDR3 is 15 residues. The V and J ends lost 3 bases and 9 bases, in that order; junction bases with no gene match: 5. Germline V gene lookup returns CDR1 LGHNA and CDR2 YNFKEQ. CDR3: CASSHGLAGDSEQFF. The CDR3 DNA reads as TGTGCCAGCAGCCATGGACTAGCGGGGGACAGTGAGCAGTTCTTC.

To note about this clone: An end of the junction differs from the germline gene, which may be a read error. The chain has TRBV6-5 and TRBJ2-1; D is uncertain. The CDR3 consists of 16 residues. Germline V gene lookup returns CDR1 MNHEY and CDR2 SVGAGI. The CDR3 is CASSYRTPPSDNEQFF. Written as DNA, the CDR3 is TGTGCCAGCAGTTACCGAACTCCTCCCTCCGACAATGAGCAGTTCTTC.

The chain joins TRBV9 to TRBJ2-5; 8 bases line up with TRBD2. The CDR3 runs 17 residues. The germline CDR1 and CDR2 sequences are SGDLS and YYNGEE. After removal of 0 bases from V and 2 bases from J, the junction contained 9 bases not matched to a gene. CDR3 DNA sequence: TGTGCCAGCAGCGTAGCAGCCAGCGGGGGCTCACAAGAGACCCAGTACTTC. Encoded protein: CASSVAASGGSQETQYF. Complete variable domain (other parts from reference TRBV9 and TRBJ2-5): DSGVTQTPKHLITATGQRVTLRCSPRSGDLSVYWYQQSLDQGLQFLIQYYNGEERAKGNILERFSAQQFPDLHSELNLSSLELGDSALYFCASSVAASGGSQETQYFGPGTRLLVL.

This chain uses TRBV25-1 with TRBJ2-1, with 8 nucleotides matching TRBD2. From germline, CDR1 is MGHDK and CDR2 SYGVNS. This CDR3 has 14 residues. Trimming removed 3 bases from V and 8 bases from J; junction bases left unmatched: 6. The CDR3 sequence is CASSDPGRVDEQFF. CDR3 bases: TGTGCCAGCAGTGACCCCGGGAGGGTCGATGAGCAGTTCTTC.

The chain recombines TRBV4-3 with TRBJ2-1; a weak D match, TRBD2 (5 bases). The CDR3 extends over 17 amino acids. V was pared by 4 bases and J by 8 bases, with 24 bases between. The germline V gene has CDR1 LGHNA and CDR2 YSLEER. CDR3 sequence (DNA): TGCGCCAGCAGCCCCTACGGCCCTAGCTCCATTGATGATGAGCAGTTCTTC. It translates to CASSPYGPSSIDDEQFF.

This chain uses TRBV29-1 with TRBJ2-7; 7 bases are shared with TRBD2. The germline V gene has CDR1 SQVTM and CDR2 ANQGSEA. V shed 3 bases and J 7 bases; nucleotides not matched to a gene: 9. The CDR3 is 13 residues long. CDR3 bases: TGCAGCGTTGACGAGGGAGGGGCGGGGGAGCAGTACTTC. Translation gives CSVDEGGAGEQYF.

The chain recombines TRBV29-1 with TRBJ1-1; D possibly corresponds to TRBD1 (6 bases). This CDR3 region has 15 residues. Germline assignment: CDR1 SQVTM and CDR2 ANQGSEA. The germline V and J ends were trimmed by 6 bases and 4 bases, with 21 bases remaining between them. CDR3 protein: CSVPGHGTWATEAFF. The CDR3 nucleotides are TGCAGCGTCCCGGGACACGGAACGTGGGCCACTGAAGCTTTCTTT.

The rearrangement uses TRBV18 and TRBJ1-2, with D perhaps matching TRBD1 (6 bases). CDR3 size: 14 residues. Trimming shortened V by 8 bases and J by 0 bases, and 13 bases separated the two germline ends. CDR1 KGHSH and CDR2 LQKENI come from the germline V gene. The CDR3 sequence: CASTGGAPNYGYTF. The DNA of the CDR3 is TGTGCCAGCACGGGGGGGGCACCTAACTATGGCTACACCTTC. The entire variable domain, with the rest obtained from reference TRBV18 and TRBJ1-2, is as follows: NAGVMQNPRHLVRRRGQEARLRCSPMKGHSHVYWYRQLPEEGLKFMVYLQKENIIDESGMPKERFSAEFPKEGPSILRIQQVVRGDSAAYFCASTGGAPNYGYTFGSGTRLTVV.

The genes are TRBV19 and TRBJ2-5; TRBD1 matches 8 bases. The CDR3 has 12 residues. Germline assignment: CDR1 LNHDA and CDR2 SQIVND (reference sequence). The V gene end was trimmed by 7 bases and the J gene end by 5 bases; junction bases not matched to a gene: 3. The CDR3 protein is CASTDRAETQYF. CDR3 bases: TGTGCCAGTACGGACAGGGCGGAGACCCAGTACTTC.

The chain couples TRBV30 to TRBJ2-3; a weak D match, TRBD2 (5 bases). This CDR3 has 15 residues. Between the trimmed V and J ends, which lost 4 bases and 1 base, there was a span of 15 bases. CDR1 is GTSNPN and CDR2 is SVGIG in the germline V gene (reference sequence). CDR3 amino acids: CAWNGGGSGTDTQYF. The CDR3 nucleotides are TGTGCCTGGAACGGAGGCGGTAGTGGCACAGATACGCAGTATTTT.

The chain couples TRBV5-4 to TRBJ2-3; D is perhaps TRBD1 (6 bases). Trimming shortened V by 4 bases and J by 0 bases, and 12 bases separated the two germline ends. Germline V lookup: CDR1 SGHNT, CDR2 YYREEE (reference sequence). The CDR3 sequence is 15 residues long. The CDR3 DNA reads as TGTGCCAGCAGCCCGGACAGTTATAGCACAGATACGCAGTATTTT. This codes for CASSPDSYSTDTQYF.

V and J are TRBV28 and TRBJ2-2; TRBD2 matches 7 bases. V lost 7 bases to trimming and J lost 1 base; unmatched junction nucleotides: 6. The CDR3 totals 15 residues. The germline CDR1 and CDR2 sequences are MDHEN and SYDVKM. The CDR3 sequence is CASTPGGGNTGELFF. CDR3 nucleotide sequence: TGTGCCAGCACCCCGGGGGGTGGGAACACCGGGGAGCTGTTTTTT.